This passage covers 22 T cell receptor beta chains from one sample sequenced in a study of blood T cell repertoires in COVID-19. Method: immunoSEQ multiplex PCR; TCRdb's copy keeps in-frame clones and lacks some. The sample records 190,000 or so clones, approximately 80% being singletons. The sequencing input was peripheral blood. The receptors were sampled from a man aged 50 or older who had recovered from COVID-19.

The CDR3 region has the DNA TGTGCCAGCTCACCGGGACTGAGGCTTTACAATGAGCAGTTCTTC. Translation gives CASSPGLRLYNEQFF. The J gene is TRBJ2-1, the V gene TRBV18; TRBD2 is a possible D gene (6 bases). This CDR3 comprises 15 residues. Germline lookup yields CDR1 KGHSH and CDR2 LQKENI. Trimming took 3 bases from V and 4 from J, leaving 13 bases between them.

This rearrangement joins TRBV6-5 to TRBJ2-5, with TRBD1 as a possible D gene (5 bases). V was cut by 2 bases and J by 3 bases, with 10 bases left in between. CDR3 length: 14 amino acids. Per the germline V gene, CDR1 is MNHEY and CDR2 is SVGAGI. The CDR3 here is CASSYGALKETQYF. The CDR3 DNA is TGTGCCAGCAGTTACGGGGCTCTTAAAGAGACCCAGTACTTC.

CDR3 residues: CASSLPTNYGYTF. DNA for the CDR3: TGTGCCAGCAGTTTACCTACGAACTATGGCTACACCTTC. The rearrangement links TRBV28 to TRBJ1-2, with D uncertain. V lost 2 bases to trimming and J lost 2 bases, with 6 bases between them. Germline CDR1 MDHEN, CDR2 SYDVKM. The CDR3 contains 13 residues.

CDR3: CASIGQLAGERGNEQFF. CDR3 sequence (DNA): TGTGCCAGTATCGGACAGCTAGCGGGAGAGAGAGGCAATGAGCAGTTCTTC. The rearrangement links TRBV19 to TRBJ2-1, with 10 nucleotides matching TRBD2. Germline lookup yields CDR1 LNHDA and CDR2 SQIVND (reference sequence). This CDR3 is 17 amino acids long. The V segment lost 7 bases and the J segment 6 bases; nucleotides outside the gene matches: 15.

The V and J genes are TRBV10-3 and TRBJ2-1, with TRBD2 matching 7 bases. The CDR3 length is 14 residues. Germline V gene sequence: CDR1 ENHRY, CDR2 SYGVKD. V dropped 0 bases and J dropped 8; count of bases not matched to a gene: 4. The CDR3 here is CAISESGGSYEQFF. CDR3 nucleotide sequence: TGTGCCATCAGTGAGTCAGGCGGGAGTTATGAGCAGTTCTTC.

This clone turned up a few times. The chain is built from TRBV18 and TRBJ2-7; TRBD2 is a possible D gene (6 bases). V was trimmed by 1 base and J by 2 bases, leaving 9 bases between them. The CDR3 length is 14 residues. The V gene's germline CDR1 is KGHSH and CDR2 LQKENI. CDR3 sequence (DNA): TGTGCCAGCTCACCACGGGGAGGCCCCTACGAGCAGTACTTC. Translating gives CASSPRGGPYEQYF. The variable domain in full, with the rest retrieved from reference TRBV18 and TRBJ2-7, is NAGVMQNPRHLVRRRGQEARLRCSPMKGHSHVYWYRQLPEEGLKFMVYLQKENIIDESGMPKERFSAEFPKEGPSILRIQQVVRGDSAAYFCASSPRGGPYEQYFGPGTRLTVT.

The V call is TRBV7-2, the J call TRBJ2-1; the D gene is possibly TRBD1 (6 bases). Germline V gene lookup returns CDR1 SGHTA and CDR2 FQGNSA. The CDR3 contains 12 residues. Between the trimmed V and J ends, which lost 3 bases and 12 bases, there was a span of 12 bases. The chain's CDR3 is CASSFDRRWQFF. The CDR3 DNA reads TGTGCCAGCAGCTTCGACAGGCGGTGGCAGTTCTTC.

In its sample, this clone was seen a few times. The CDR3 end shows no conserved phenylalanine or tryptophan, and so a read error is likely. Because the CDR3's place on the DNA is in doubt, the DNA is left out and the CDR3 is given as listed by TCRdb. The chain has TRBV10-3 and TRBJ2-7; the D call in the table, TRBD1, was not verified against the DNA. Germline CDR1 reads ENHRY; CDR2 reads SYGVKD. Both ends counted, the CDR3 spans 12 residues. CDR3 sequence reads: CAIRDGQFALSI.

The genes are TRBV6-2 or TRBV6-3 and TRBJ1-2; D is possibly TRBD1 (6 bases). V was clipped by 4 bases and J by 3 bases, with 15 bases between them. This CDR3 contains 15 residues. Germline loops: CDR1 MNHEY, CDR2 SVGEGT. CDR3 DNA: TGTGCCAGCAGTTTTCAGGGGATGGCCTACTATGGCTACACCTTC. It yields the protein CASSFQGMAYYGYTF.

Note on this clone: One junction end does not reproduce the germline sequence, and a read error may be involved. J is TRBJ2-3 and V is TRBV15; 8 bases align to TRBD2. Germline V gene sequence: CDR1 LNHNV, CDR2 YYDKDF (reference sequence). This CDR3 is built from 15 residues. CDR3 amino acids: CATSREALSGSTLDF. CDR3 DNA sequence: TGTGCCACCAGCAGAGAAGCTTTGAGCGGGAGTACCTTAGATTTT.

The V call is TRBV2, the J call TRBJ1-6, with 8 bases fitting TRBD1. CDR1 SNHLY and CDR2 FYNNEI come from the germline V gene. V gave up 8 bases and J gave up 4 bases; unmatched junction bases: 7. CDR3 length equals 15 residues. CDR3 in amino acids: CASDRTGTYNSPLHF. DNA for the CDR3: TGTGCCAGCGATAGGACAGGGACGTATAATTCACCCCTCCACTTT. The variable domain in full, completed from reference TRBV2 and TRBJ1-6, reads EPEVTQTPSHQVTQMGQEVILRCVPISNHLYFYWYRQILGQKVEFLVSFYNNEISEKSEIFDDQFSVERPDGSNFTLKIRSTKLEDSAMYFCASDRTGTYNSPLHFGNGTRLTVT.

This clone was counted ten times or more. The V call is TRBV6-1, the J call TRBJ2-2; TRBD2 aligns across 13 bases. With V trimmed by 2 bases and J by 6 bases, 6 bases remained unmatched. Germline values: CDR1 MNHNS, CDR2 SASEGT. The CDR3 sequence is 17 residues long. The CDR3, as DNA: TGTGCCAGCAGTGAATTTGGACTAGCGGGAGTTGCCGGGGAGCTGTTTTTT. Amino acids: CASSEFGLAGVAGELFF.

V and J are TRBV29-1 and TRBJ2-7, with 11 bases matching TRBD1. V lost 4 bases, J lost 0 bases, and 2 bases stayed unmatched. The CDR3 is made up of 14 amino acids. Germline CDR1 and CDR2: SQVTM and ANQGSEA. CDR3 bases: TGCAGCGTTGGGGACAGGGGGGCCTCCTACGAGCAGTACTTC. This codes for CSVGDRGASYEQYF.

This chain connects TRBV15 to TRBJ1-2; 9 positions agree with TRBD1. CDR3 length equals 13 residues. V shed 2 bases, J shed 14 bases, and the junction held 9 bases outside the gene matches. In germline, CDR1 is LNHNV, CDR2 YYDKDF (reference sequence). The CDR3 DNA is TGTGCCACCAGCAGACCCGGGACAGGGTCTGGAACCTTC. Encoded protein: CATSRPGTGSGTF.

The rearrangement joins TRBV19 to TRBJ2-2; tentative D call: TRBD1 (5 bases). CDR1 is LNHDA and CDR2 is SQIVND in the germline V gene (reference sequence). V was pared by 5 bases and J by 3 bases, with 13 bases between. The CDR3 has 15 amino acids. Here the CDR3 reads CASSSRAGHTGELFF. In DNA form, the CDR3 reads TGTGCCAGTAGTTCCAGGGCAGGCCACACCGGGGAGCTGTTTTTT.

This clone showed up just a few times. This chain links TRBV30 with TRBJ1-6; D call uncertain. V lost 3 bases and J lost 5, with 23 bases in between. Germline V gene sequence: CDR1 GTSNPN, CDR2 SVGIG (reference sequence). CDR3 length equals 18 residues. CDR3 amino acids: CAWSNPWGEDGNNSPLHF. DNA of the CDR3: TGTGCCTGGAGCAACCCATGGGGAGAGGATGGGAATAATTCACCCCTCCACTTT.

The genes are TRBV10-3 and TRBJ2-6; D is possibly TRBD1 (5 bases). The CDR3 sequence is 17 residues long. The V end lost 1 base, the J end lost 2 bases, and 12 bases lay between the germline ends. The germline V gene has CDR1 ENHRY and CDR2 SYGVKD. The CDR3 loop reads CAISEFQGVTGANVLTF. The CDR3, as DNA: TGTGCCATCAGTGAGTTCCAAGGGGTTACTGGGGCCAACGTCCTGACTTTC.

The V call is TRBV11-2, the J call TRBJ1-3; D remains unclear. Between the trimmed V and J ends, which lost 4 bases and 0 bases, there was a span of 13 bases. The CDR3 spans 16 residues. The germline V gene encodes CDR1 SGHAT and CDR2 FQNNGV. The CDR3 loop is CASSSRRRSSGNTIYF. The CDR3, as DNA: TGTGCCAGCAGCTCAAGGAGAAGGAGCTCTGGAAACACCATATATTTT.

The gene calls are TRBV30 and TRBJ2-3; no definite D call. The V gene lost 0 bases and the J gene lost 4 bases, with 8 bases spanning the gap. Germline CDR1 GTSNPN, CDR2 SVGIG (reference sequence). There are 13 residues in the CDR3. The CDR3 DNA follows: TGTGCCTGGAGTGTACCGGGTTCAGATACGCAGTATTTT. Its translation is CAWSVPGSDTQYF.

A single count supports this clone. CDR3 nucleotide sequence: TGCAGTGCTAGTACGGCGGCTAGCGGGAGGAACGAGCAGTACTTC. This gives the protein CSASTAASGRNEQYF. The gene calls are TRBV20-1 and TRBJ2-7; 11 nucleotides align to TRBD2. Germline V gives CDR1 DFQATT, CDR2 SNEGSKA (reference sequence). CDR3 size: 15 residues. With V trimmed by 3 bases and J by 5 bases, 9 bases remained unmatched.

This chain links TRBV19 with TRBJ2-4; 9 bases are a match to TRBD1. Germline V lookup: CDR1 LNHDA, CDR2 SQIVND (reference sequence). The CDR3 has 15 amino acids. J lost 4 bases, V lost 4 bases, and 5 bases had no gene match. CDR3 sequence (DNA): TGTGCCAGTAGTAGACCGGGACAGGGAAAAAACATTCAGTACTTC. The encoded protein is CASSRPGQGKNIQYF.

This clone occurred once. The V call is TRBV7-9, the J call TRBJ2-7; 10 nucleotides agree with TRBD2. This CDR3 is 16 amino acids long. Germline values: CDR1 SEHNR, CDR2 FQNEAQ (reference sequence). J was trimmed by 1 base and V by 5 bases; bases with no gene match: 8. The CDR3 region is CASSAASGSWSYEQYF. The DNA of the CDR3 is TGTGCCAGCAGCGCCGCTAGCGGGAGTTGGTCCTACGAGCAGTACTTC.